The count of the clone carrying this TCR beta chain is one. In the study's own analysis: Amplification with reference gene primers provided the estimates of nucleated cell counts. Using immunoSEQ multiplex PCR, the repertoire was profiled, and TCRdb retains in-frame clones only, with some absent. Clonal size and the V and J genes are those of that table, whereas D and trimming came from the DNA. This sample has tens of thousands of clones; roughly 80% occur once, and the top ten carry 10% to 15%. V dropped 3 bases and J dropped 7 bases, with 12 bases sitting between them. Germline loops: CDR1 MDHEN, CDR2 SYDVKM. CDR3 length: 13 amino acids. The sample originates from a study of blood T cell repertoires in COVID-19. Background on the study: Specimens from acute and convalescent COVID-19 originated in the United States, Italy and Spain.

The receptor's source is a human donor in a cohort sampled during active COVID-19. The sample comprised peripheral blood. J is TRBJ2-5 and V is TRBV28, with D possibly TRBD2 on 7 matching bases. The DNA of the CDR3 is TGTGCCAGCAGTTTCGGGGGGCGGGGGACCCAGTACTTC. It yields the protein CASSFGGRGTQYF. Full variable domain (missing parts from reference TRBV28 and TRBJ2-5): DVKVTQSSRYLVKRTGEKVFLECVQDMDHENMFWYRQDPGLGLRLIYFSYDVKMKEKGDIPEGYSVSREKKERFSLILESASTNQTSMYLCASSFGGRGTQYFGPGTRLLVL.